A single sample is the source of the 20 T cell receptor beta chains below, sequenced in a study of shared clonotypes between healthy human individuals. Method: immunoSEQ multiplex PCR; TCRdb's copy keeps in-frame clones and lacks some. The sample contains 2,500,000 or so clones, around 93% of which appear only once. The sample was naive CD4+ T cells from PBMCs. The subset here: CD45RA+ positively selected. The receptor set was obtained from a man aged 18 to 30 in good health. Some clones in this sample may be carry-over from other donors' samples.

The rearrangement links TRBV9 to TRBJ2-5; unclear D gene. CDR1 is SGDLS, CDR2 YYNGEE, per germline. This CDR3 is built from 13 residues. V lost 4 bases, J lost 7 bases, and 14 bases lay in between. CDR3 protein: CASSPRTAGTQYF. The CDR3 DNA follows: TGTGCCAGCAGCCCGAGGACGGCTGGGACCCAGTACTTC.

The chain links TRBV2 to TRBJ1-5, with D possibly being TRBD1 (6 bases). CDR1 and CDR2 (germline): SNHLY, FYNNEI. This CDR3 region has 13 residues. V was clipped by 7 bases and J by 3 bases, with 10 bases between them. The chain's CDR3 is CASNRDFNQPQHF. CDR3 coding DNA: TGTGCCAGCAACAGGGATTTCAATCAGCCCCAGCATTTT.

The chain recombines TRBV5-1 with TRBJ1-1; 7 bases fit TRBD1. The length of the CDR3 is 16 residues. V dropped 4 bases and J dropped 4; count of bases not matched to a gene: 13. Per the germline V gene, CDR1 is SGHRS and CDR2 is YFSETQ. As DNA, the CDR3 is TGCGCCAGCAGCCCCCGGGCAGGGGGAGGCGTCACTGAAGCTTTCTTT. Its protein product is CASSPRAGGGVTEAFF.

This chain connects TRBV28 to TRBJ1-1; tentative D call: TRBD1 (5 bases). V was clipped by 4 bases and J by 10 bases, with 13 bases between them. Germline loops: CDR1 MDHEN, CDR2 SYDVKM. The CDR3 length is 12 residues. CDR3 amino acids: CASSSPRVGAFF. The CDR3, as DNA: TGTGCCAGCAGTTCCCCCAGGGTGGGAGCTTTCTTT.

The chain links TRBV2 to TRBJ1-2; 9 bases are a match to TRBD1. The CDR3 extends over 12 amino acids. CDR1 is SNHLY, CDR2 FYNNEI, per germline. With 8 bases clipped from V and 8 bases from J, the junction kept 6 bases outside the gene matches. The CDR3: CASARDRDGYTF. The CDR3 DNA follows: TGTGCCAGCGCGAGGGACAGGGACGGCTACACCTTC.

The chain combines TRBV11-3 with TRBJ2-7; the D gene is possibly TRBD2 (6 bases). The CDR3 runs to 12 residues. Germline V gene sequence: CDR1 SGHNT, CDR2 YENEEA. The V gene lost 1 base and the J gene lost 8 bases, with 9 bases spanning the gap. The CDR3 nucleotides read TGTGCCAGCAGCTTAGCGGGAGACCAGCAGTACTTC. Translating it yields CASSLAGDQQYF.

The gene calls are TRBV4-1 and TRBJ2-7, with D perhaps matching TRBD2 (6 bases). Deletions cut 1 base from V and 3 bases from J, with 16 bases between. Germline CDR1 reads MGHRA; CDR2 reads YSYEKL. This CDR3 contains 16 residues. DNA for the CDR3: TGCGCCAGCAGCCAAGGCACCGGGACTCAACACTACGAGCAGTACTTC. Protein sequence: CASSQGTGTQHYEQYF.

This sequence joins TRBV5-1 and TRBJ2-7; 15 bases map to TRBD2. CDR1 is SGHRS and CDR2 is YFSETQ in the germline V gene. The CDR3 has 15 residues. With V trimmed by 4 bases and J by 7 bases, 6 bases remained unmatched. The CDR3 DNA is TGCGCCAGCAGCCCCCAAGGACTAGCGGGAGGGGAGCAGTACTTC. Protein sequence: CASSPQGLAGGEQYF. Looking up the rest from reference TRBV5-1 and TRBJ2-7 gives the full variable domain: KAGVTQTPRYLIKTRGQQVTLSCSPISGHRSVSWYQQTPGQGLQFLFEYFSETQRNKGNFPGRFSGRQFSNSRSEMNVSTLELGDSALYLCASSPQGLAGGEQYFGPGTRLTVT.

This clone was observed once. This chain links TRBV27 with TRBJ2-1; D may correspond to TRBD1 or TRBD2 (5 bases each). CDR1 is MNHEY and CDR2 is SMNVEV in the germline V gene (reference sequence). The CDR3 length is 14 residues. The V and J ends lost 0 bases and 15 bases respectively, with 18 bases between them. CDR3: CASSLSPRGQGGFF. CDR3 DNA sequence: TGTGCCAGCAGTTTATCGCCTCGGGGTCAGGGCGGGTTCTTC.

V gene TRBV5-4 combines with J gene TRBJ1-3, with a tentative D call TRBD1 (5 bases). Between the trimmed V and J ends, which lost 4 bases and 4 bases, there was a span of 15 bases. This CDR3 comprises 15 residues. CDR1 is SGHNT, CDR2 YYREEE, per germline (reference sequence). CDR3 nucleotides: TGTGCCAGCAGCCAGGACATCGAAGGGGGAAACACCATATATTTT. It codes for CASSQDIEGGNTIYF.

In nucleotides, the CDR3 is TGTGCCAGCAGTGTTAGCGGGAGGGTCAATGAGCAGTTCTTC. Its translation: CASSVSGRVNEQFF. The gene calls are TRBV2 and TRBJ2-1; 11 positions match TRBD2. V shed 4 bases, J shed 6 bases, and the junction held 2 bases outside the gene matches. Germline V gene lookup returns CDR1 SNHLY and CDR2 FYNNEI. The CDR3 runs to 14 residues.

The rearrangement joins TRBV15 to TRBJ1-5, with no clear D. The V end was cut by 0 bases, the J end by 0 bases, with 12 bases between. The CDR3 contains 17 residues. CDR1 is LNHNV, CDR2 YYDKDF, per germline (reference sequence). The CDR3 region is CATSRDESSSSNQPQHF. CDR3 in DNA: TGTGCCACCAGCAGAGATGAATCTTCTAGTAGCAATCAGCCCCAGCATTTT.

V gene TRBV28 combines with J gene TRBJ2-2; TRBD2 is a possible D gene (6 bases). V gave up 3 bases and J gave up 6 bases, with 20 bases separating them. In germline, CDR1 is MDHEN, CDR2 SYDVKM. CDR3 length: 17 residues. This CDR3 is CASSFRLVLATAGELFF. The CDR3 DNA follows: TGTGCCAGCAGTTTCCGACTAGTCTTGGCTACGGCCGGGGAGCTGTTTTTT.

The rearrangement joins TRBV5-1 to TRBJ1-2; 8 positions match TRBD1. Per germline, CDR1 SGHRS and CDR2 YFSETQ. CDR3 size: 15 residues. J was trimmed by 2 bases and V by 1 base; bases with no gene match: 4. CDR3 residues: CASSLTRTGNYGYTF. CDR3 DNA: TGCGCCAGCAGCTTGACCCGGACAGGGAACTATGGCTACACCTTC. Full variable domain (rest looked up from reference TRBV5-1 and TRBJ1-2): KAGVTQTPRYLIKTRGQQVTLSCSPISGHRSVSWYQQTPGQGLQFLFEYFSETQRNKGNFPGRFSGRQFSNSRSEMNVSTLELGDSALYLCASSLTRTGNYGYTFGSGTRLTVV.

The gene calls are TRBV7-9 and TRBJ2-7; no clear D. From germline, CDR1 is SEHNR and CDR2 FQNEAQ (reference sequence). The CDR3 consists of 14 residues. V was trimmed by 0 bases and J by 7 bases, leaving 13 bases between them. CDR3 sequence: CASSLAVASDEQYF. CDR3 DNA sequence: TGTGCCAGCAGCTTAGCAGTGGCGTCAGATGAGCAGTACTTC.

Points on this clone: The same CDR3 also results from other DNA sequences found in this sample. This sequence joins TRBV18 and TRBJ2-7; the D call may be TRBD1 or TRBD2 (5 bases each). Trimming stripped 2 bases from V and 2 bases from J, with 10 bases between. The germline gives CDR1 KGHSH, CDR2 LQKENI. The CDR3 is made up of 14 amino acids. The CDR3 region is CASSPGTTAYEQYF. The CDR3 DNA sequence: TGTGCCAGCTCACCAGGGACGACAGCCTACGAGCAGTACTTC.

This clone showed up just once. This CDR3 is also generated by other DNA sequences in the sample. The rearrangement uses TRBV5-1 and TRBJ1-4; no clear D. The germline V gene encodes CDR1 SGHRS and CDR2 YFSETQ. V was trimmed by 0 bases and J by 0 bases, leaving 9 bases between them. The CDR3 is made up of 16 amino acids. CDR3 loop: CASSLGGSATNEKLFF. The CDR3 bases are TGCGCCAGCAGCTTGGGCGGGAGCGCAACTAATGAAAAACTGTTTTTT.

CDR3 DNA sequence: TGTGCCAGCAGTGCCCAGGACAGTCCAGCAACTAATGAAAAACTGTTTTTT. Encoded protein: CASSAQDSPATNEKLFF. The J gene is TRBJ1-4, the V gene TRBV28, with a weak D call TRBD1 (6 bases). Germline V gives CDR1 MDHEN, CDR2 SYDVKM. The CDR3 runs 17 residues. V dropped 5 bases and J dropped 0 bases, with 16 bases sitting between them.

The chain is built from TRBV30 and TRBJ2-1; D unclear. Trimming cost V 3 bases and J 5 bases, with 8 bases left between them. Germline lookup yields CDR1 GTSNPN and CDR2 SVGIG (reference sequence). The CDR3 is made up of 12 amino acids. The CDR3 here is CAWSPDHNEQFF. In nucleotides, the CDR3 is TGTGCCTGGAGCCCGGACCACAATGAGCAGTTCTTC.

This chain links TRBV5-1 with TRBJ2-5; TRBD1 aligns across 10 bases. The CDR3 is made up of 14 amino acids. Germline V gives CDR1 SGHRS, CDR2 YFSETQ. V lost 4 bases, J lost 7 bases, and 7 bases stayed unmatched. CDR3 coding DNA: TGCGCCAGCAGCATCGGGACAGGGGATGTGACCCAGTACTTC. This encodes CASSIGTGDVTQYF.